The 27 T cell receptor beta chains in this list originate from one sample, sequenced in a study of graft-versus-host responses after intestinal transplantation. Sequenced by immunoSEQ multiplex PCR; TCRdb stores in-frame clones only, minus some. Of 33,000 or so clones in the sample, about 95% were seen once. The material sequenced was PBMCs, taken 16 days after intestinal transplant. These receptors came from a human patient who received an intestinal transplant, so some T cells may come from the graft donor.

The V and J genes are TRBV27 and TRBJ1-5; 12 positions match TRBD1. The CDR3 length is 14 residues. V lost 6 bases, J lost 7 bases, and 4 bases stayed unmatched. Germline V gene lookup returns CDR1 MNHEY and CDR2 SMNVEV (reference sequence). The CDR3 reads CASSGTGGLQPQHF. The CDR3 DNA is TGTGCCAGCAGCGGGACAGGGGGCTTGCAGCCCCAGCATTTT.

The chain couples TRBV19 to TRBJ2-7; 10 nucleotides line up with TRBD1. This CDR3 comprises 14 residues. Germline loops: CDR1 LNHDA, CDR2 SQIVND (reference sequence). The V gene end was trimmed by 3 bases and the J gene end by 2 bases; junction bases not matched to a gene: 1. Here the CDR3 DNA reads TGTGCCAGTAGTATGGGGACAGGGGCCTACGAGCAGTACTTC. Amino acids: CASSMGTGAYEQYF.

The count of this clone is one. This chain joins TRBV10-3 and TRBJ2-3; TRBD1 or TRBD2 may be the D gene (5 bases each). CDR3 length: 14 amino acids. Per the germline V gene, CDR1 is ENHRY and CDR2 is SYGVKD. Trimming shortened V by 7 bases and J by 3 bases, and 14 bases separated the two germline ends. CDR3 protein: CAIKGQGATDTQYF. DNA of the CDR3: TGTGCCATCAAGGGGCAGGGAGCAACAGATACGCAGTATTTT.

The chain uses TRBV29-1 and TRBJ1-3; D gene ambiguous. There are 14 residues in the CDR3. The ends were cut back, 7 bases at V and 0 bases at J, with 13 bases in the middle. Germline V CDR1 and CDR2: SQVTM, ANQGSEA. The CDR3 sequence: CSAQEMSSGNTIYF. CDR3 nucleotides: TGCAGCGCACAAGAGATGAGCTCTGGAAACACCATATATTTT. Together with reference TRBV29-1 and TRBJ1-3, the CDR3 gives the full variable domain: SAVISQKPSRDICQRGTSLTIQCQVDSQVTMMFWYRQQPGQSLTLIATANQGSEATYESGFVIDKFPISRPNLTFSTLTVSNMSPEDSSIYLCSAQEMSSGNTIYFGEGSWLTVV.

The CDR3 protein is CASSLVWDSSSSPLHF. DNA for the CDR3: TGTGCCAGCAGCTTAGTGTGGGACAGCTCAAGTTCACCCCTCCACTTT. The rearrangement links TRBV11-2 to TRBJ1-6, with 7 bases that match TRBD1. The CDR3 totals 16 residues. The junction had 9 bases not matched to a gene; V was cut back by 1 base and J by 9 bases. Germline-derived CDR1 and CDR2 are SGHAT and FQNNGV.

As regards this clone: At the DNA level, this CDR3 is encoded by other sequences in the same sample as well. J is TRBJ1-5 and V is TRBV6-5, with 7 bases identical to TRBD1. Germline CDR1 MNHEY, CDR2 SVGAGI. This CDR3 contains 13 residues. The V and J ends lost 5 bases and 7 bases, in that order; junction bases with no gene match: 5. In DNA, the CDR3 is TGTGCCAGCAGTACGGGACAGAGACAGCCCCAGCATTTT. Protein: CASSTGQRQPQHF.

The rearrangement links TRBV13 to TRBJ2-2; unclear D gene. CDR1 is PRHDT, CDR2 FYEKMQ, per germline (reference sequence). CDR3 size: 15 residues. Trimming removed 0 bases from V and 5 bases from J, with 10 bases in between. DNA of the CDR3: TGTGCCAGCAGCTTAGGGCAGCCGGGTACCGGGGAGCTGTTTTTT. As protein: CASSLGQPGTGELFF.

The chain links TRBV18 to TRBJ2-1, with TRBD1 matching 8 bases. Germline values: CDR1 KGHSH, CDR2 LQKENI. Losses at the gene ends were 4 bases for V and 2 bases for J; bases not matched to a gene: 7. The CDR3 sequence is 16 residues long. CDR3 in amino acids: CASSLPGQGAYNEQFF. The CDR3 DNA follows: TGTGCCAGCTCACTCCCAGGACAGGGTGCCTACAATGAGCAGTTCTTC. The variable domain in full, completed from reference TRBV18 and TRBJ2-1, reads NAGVMQNPRHLVRRRGQEARLRCSPMKGHSHVYWYRQLPEEGLKFMVYLQKENIIDESGMPKERFSAEFPKEGPSILRIQQVVRGDSAAYFCASSLPGQGAYNEQFFGPGTRLTVL.

The J gene is TRBJ1-2, the V gene TRBV9; D unresolved. V was pared by 4 bases and J by 0 bases, with 16 bases between. Germline CDR1 is SGDLS and CDR2 is YYNGEE. CDR3 length: 16 amino acids. In nucleotides, the CDR3 is TGTGCCAGCAGCCCAAATAGATGGGTTTCTAACTATGGCTACACCTTC. Protein: CASSPNRWVSNYGYTF. The complete variable domain, with remaining parts taken from reference TRBV9 and TRBJ1-2, reads DSGVTQTPKHLITATGQRVTLRCSPRSGDLSVYWYQQSLDQGLQFLIQYYNGEERAKGNILERFSAQQFPDLHSELNLSSLELGDSALYFCASSPNRWVSNYGYTFGSGTRLTVV.

The chain has TRBV7-9 and TRBJ1-1; no clear D. The CDR3 runs 15 residues. Germline values: CDR1 SEHNR, CDR2 FQNEAQ (reference sequence). Trimming pared 4 bases from V and 0 bases from J, leaving 12 bases between. The CDR3 loop is CASSSTGRMNTEAFF. The CDR3 coding sequence is TGTGCCAGCAGCTCGACGGGCAGGATGAACACTGAAGCTTTCTTT.

This sequence joins TRBV7-9 and TRBJ2-3, with 7 bases fitting TRBD2. Germline CDR1 is SEHNR and CDR2 is FQNEAQ (reference sequence). The CDR3 consists of 12 residues. Trimming cost V 4 bases and J 5 bases; bases outside gene matches: 0. The CDR3 DNA reads TGTGCCAGCAGCTCGGGGGGAGATACGCAGTATTTT. Translation: CASSSGGDTQYF. Full variable domain (remainder filled in from reference TRBV7-9 and TRBJ2-3): DTGVSQNPRHKITKRGQNVTFRCDPISEHNRLYWYRQTLGQGPEFLTYFQNEAQLEKSRLLSDRFSAERPKGSFSTLEIQRTEQGDSAMYLCASSSGGDTQYFGPGTRLTVL.

The chain uses TRBV5-6 and TRBJ2-3, with D tentatively TRBD2 (5 bases). Germline CDR1 is SGHDT and CDR2 is YYEEEE. V lost 2 bases and J lost 3, with 16 bases in between. CDR3 length equals 16 residues. The CDR3 nucleotides are TGTGCCAGCAGCTTATTAGGACTCGACACTACAGATACGCAGTATTTT. It translates to CASSLLGLDTTDTQYF.

The rearrangement uses TRBV28 and TRBJ2-1; D might be TRBD2 (5 bases). CDR1 and CDR2 (germline): MDHEN, SYDVKM. The length of the CDR3 is 14 residues. The V gene lost 8 bases and the J gene lost 6 bases, with 17 bases spanning the gap. DNA of the CDR3: TGTGCCAGCCTAAGCTCGGCGGGCCTCAATGAGCAGTTCTTC. Translation gives CASLSSAGLNEQFF.

The chain has TRBV10-1 and TRBJ2-2; TRBD2 is a possible D gene (5 bases). V lost 6 bases, J lost 2 bases, and 13 bases lay in between. The CDR3 contains 15 residues. CDR1 is WNHNN, CDR2 SYGVQD, per germline (reference sequence). CDR3 residues: CASSGMGENTGELFF. CDR3 sequence (DNA): TGCGCCAGCAGCGGGATGGGAGAAAACACCGGGGAGCTGTTTTTT.

The rearrangement joins TRBV4-1 to TRBJ2-7; 7 bases fit TRBD2. This CDR3 has 13 amino acids. Germline V gene data show CDR1 as MGHRA and CDR2 as YSYEKL. With V trimmed by 1 base and J by 5 bases, 2 bases remained unmatched. CDR3 amino acids: CASSQVAGDEQYF. The CDR3 DNA reads TGCGCCAGCAGCCAAGTAGCGGGCGACGAGCAGTACTTC.

The chain has TRBV19 and TRBJ2-7; 10 bases are shared with TRBD1. The germline CDR1 and CDR2 sequences are LNHDA and SQIVND (reference sequence). J gave up 5 bases and V 0 bases, and 4 bases lay outside the gene matches. CDR3 length: 15 residues. CDR3 sequence: CASSIEGTGDHEQYF. CDR3 in DNA: TGTGCCAGTAGTATAGAAGGGACAGGGGACCACGAGCAGTACTTC.

The genes are TRBV12-2 and TRBJ2-1; the D call of TRBD2 is as the table states it, not checked on the DNA. TRBV12-2 is given as a pseudogene. The CDR3 length is 17 residues. CDR3 protein: CASRFPTSGSSYNEQFF. In DNA, the CDR3 is TGTGCAAGTCGCTTCCCGACTAGCGGGAGCTCCTACAATGAGCAGTTCTTC.

The chain has TRBV2 and TRBJ2-1; 10 nucleotides agree with TRBD2. Germline V gene sequence: CDR1 SNHLY, CDR2 FYNNEI. The CDR3 loop spans 17 amino acids. The V and J ends lost 0 bases and 4 bases, in that order; junction bases with no gene match: 6. The CDR3 protein is CASSEALLAGVYNEQFF. The CDR3 bases are TGTGCCAGCAGTGAAGCGCTTCTAGCGGGGGTATACAATGAGCAGTTCTTC.

The chain uses TRBV4-1 and TRBJ2-5; possible D gene TRBD1, 6 bases. V was clipped by 0 bases and J by 5 bases, with 10 bases between them. CDR3 size: 14 residues. CDR1 and CDR2 (germline): MGHRA, YSYEKL. CDR3 bases: TGCGCCAGCAGCCAAGAGACAGGTACGGAGACCCAGTACTTC. Protein: CASSQETGTETQYF.

The chain carries TRBV9 and TRBJ2-7; TRBD2 matches 8 bases. Germline V gene sequence: CDR1 SGDLS, CDR2 YYNGEE. This CDR3 region has 13 residues. With 0 bases clipped from V and 4 bases from J, the junction kept 0 bases outside the gene matches. The CDR3 spells CASSVGLAYEQYF. The DNA of the CDR3 is TGTGCCAGCAGCGTAGGACTAGCGTACGAGCAGTACTTC.

The chain carries TRBV14 and TRBJ2-7; D perhaps matches TRBD2 (6 bases). The CDR3 contains 15 residues. V was clipped by 1 base and J by 1 base, with 11 bases between them. From germline, CDR1 is SGHDN and CDR2 FVKESK. The CDR3 nucleotides read TGTGCCAGCAGCCAAGGAAGCGGGCGATCCTACGAGCAGTACTTC. Its translation is CASSQGSGRSYEQYF. Filled out from reference TRBV14 and TRBJ2-7, the complete variable domain reads EAGVTQFPSHSVIEKGQTVTLRCDPISGHDNLYWYRRVMGKEIKFLLHFVKESKQDESGMPNNRFLAERTGGTYSTLKVQPAELEDSGVYFCASSQGSGRSYEQYFGPGTRLTVT.

The rearrangement joins TRBV6-6 to TRBJ2-1, with 9 bases aligning to TRBD2. The CDR3 runs to 16 residues. V shed 5 bases, J shed 4 bases, and the junction held 9 bases outside the gene matches. The germline CDR1 and CDR2 sequences are MNHNY and SVGAGI (reference sequence). CDR3 loop: CASSGTLAGAYNEQFF. In nucleotides, the CDR3 is TGTGCCAGCAGTGGGACTTTAGCGGGAGCTTACAATGAGCAGTTCTTC.

The CDR3 sequence is CASSLGGTGLYEQYF. CDR3 DNA: TGTGCCAGCAGCTTGGGTGGGACAGGGCTCTACGAGCAGTACTTC. This rearrangement joins TRBV5-5 to TRBJ2-7; 9 nucleotides agree with TRBD1. Germline V gene sequence: CDR1 SGHKS, CDR2 YYEKEE (reference sequence). The length of the CDR3 is 15 residues. V gave up 0 bases and J gave up 3 bases; unmatched junction bases: 4.

The chain has TRBV9 and TRBJ2-7, with a tentative D call TRBD2 (5 bases). The germline gives CDR1 SGDLS, CDR2 YYNGEE. The V end was cut by 5 bases, the J end by 1 base, with 13 bases between. CDR3 size: 14 residues. In nucleotides, the CDR3 is TGTGCCAGCAGTGGAGGTCCCCCTTCCTACGAGCAGTACTTC. Residues: CASSGGPPSYEQYF.

This clone was seen only once. The genes are TRBV28 and TRBJ2-7, with TRBD1 identical over 8 bases. Germline CDR1 reads MDHEN; CDR2 reads SYDVKM. The CDR3 extends over 14 amino acids. After removal of 4 bases from V and 4 bases from J, the junction contained 6 bases not matched to a gene. The chain's CDR3 is CASSYGTGGYEQYF. The CDR3 nucleotides are TGTGCCAGCAGTTACGGTACAGGGGGATACGAGCAGTACTTC.

The chain uses TRBV7-8 and TRBJ1-1, with 7 positions matching TRBD1. Germline assignment: CDR1 SGHVS and CDR2 FQNEAQ. V shed 1 base and J 0 bases; nucleotides not matched to a gene: 5. CDR3 length equals 16 residues. The CDR3 nucleotides are TGTGCCAGCAGCTTAGGCAAGGGGGCCCTGAACACTGAAGCTTTCTTT. Translated: CASSLGKGALNTEAFF. Variable domain in full (rest from reference TRBV7-8 and TRBJ1-1): GAGVSQSPRYKVAKRGQDVALRCDPISGHVSLFWYQQALGQGPEFLTYFQNEAQLDKSGLPSDRFFAERPEGSVSTLKIQRTQQEDSAVYLCASSLGKGALNTEAFFGQGTRLTVV.

This chain links TRBV29-1 with TRBJ2-3; TRBD1 aligns across 9 bases. This CDR3 is 13 amino acids long. Germline V gene sequence: CDR1 SQVTM, CDR2 ANQGSEA. Germline trimming cut 4 bases from V and 4 bases from J; bases unmatched to any gene: 3. The CDR3 DNA sequence: TGCAGCGTTGCGGGGACAGGGTCAGATACGCAGTATTTT. Translation: CSVAGTGSDTQYF.